These T cell receptor beta chains were read from a single sample in a study of CD8 T cells in Susac syndrome. TCRdb re-called the immunoSEQ multiplex PCR reads through MiXCR, storing one row per CDR3 protein. This table holds approximately 150,000 distinct CDR3 sequences, around 93% found once. Input material: CD4+ T cells from PBMCs. All receptors derive from a human donor in good health. Both conserved end residues are part of each CDR3. Fields, in order: V gene, J gene, D gene, clone size, CDR3 DNA, CDR3 protein. D genes are given only for firm matches. Some rows mark clone size as missing; the rest say once, few, many or name a class of expanded clone.

TRBV5-1	TRBJ1-2	-	-	TGCGCCAGCAGCTTGGAGGTCGGGGGCTATGGCTACACCTTC	CASSLEVGGYGYTF
TRBV12-5	TRBJ1-6	-	-	TGTGCTAGTGGACGGGACAATTCACCCCTCCACTTT	CASGRDNSPLHF
TRBV7-2	TRBJ1-5	TRBD1	-	TGTGCCAGCAGCTCAACAGGGGTCCAGCCCCAGCATTTT	CASSSTGVQPQHF
TRBV20-1	TRBJ1-1	TRBD1	-	TGCAGTGCCGACCCGGGAGGGGGCGCGGGAGCTTTCTTT	CSADPGGGAGAFF
TRBV6-5	TRBJ1-2	TRBD1	few	TGTGCCAGCAGTCAGGGGGCCGGTGGCTACACCTTC	CASSQGAGGYTF
TRBV4-1	TRBJ1-6	-	-	TGCGCCAGCAGCCAAGCTCTCCTAGGCGCCTATAATTCACCCCTCCACTTT	CASSQALLGAYNSPLHF
TRBV7-2	TRBJ2-7	-	-	TGTGCCAGCAGCTTAGCCGTGGGCTCCGGGGAGCAGTACTTC	CASSLAVGSGEQYF
TRBV5-4	TRBJ1-2	TRBD1	-	TGTGCCAGCAGCTTGGGGACAGGGGGCCCGGAATACTATGGCTACACCTTC	CASSLGTGGPEYYGYTF
TRBV10-3	TRBJ2-3	-	once	TGTGCCATCAGTGAGCCTGGGGTGGGCGCAGATACGCAGTATTTT	CAISEPGVGADTQYF
TRBV27	TRBJ1-1	-	-	TGTGCCAGCAGTTATTCGGTTGGGACCGCCGGGGGAGCTTTCTTT	CASSYSVGTAGGAFF
TRBV6-1	TRBJ2-6	TRBD2	-	TGTGCCGGCGGGGGTTGGGGGGGAACTGGGGCCAACGTCCTGACTTTC	CAGGGWGGTGANVLTF
TRBV3-1	TRBJ2-3	-	-	TGTGCCAGCAGCTCGGAAGGCACAGATACGCAGTATTTT	CASSSEGTDTQYF
TRBV3-1	TRBJ1-2	-	once	TGTGCCAGCAGCCCCCCCGACCGAGCCTTGGGCTACACCTTC	CASSPPDRALGYTF
TRBV9	TRBJ2-5	-	-	TGTGCCAGCACCCTAGCCGGCTACCCAAGAGAGACCCAGTACTTC	CASTLAGYPRETQYF
TRBV5-1	TRBJ1-2	TRBD1	-	TGCGCCAGCAGCGGCGGGGACAGGGGGGTCGACTATGGCTACACCTTC	CASSGGDRGVDYGYTF
TRBV6-1	TRBJ1-6	-	-	TGTGCCAGCAGTGATAATACACCACGATTGTCACCCCTCCACTTT	CASSDNTPRLSPLHF
TRBV20-1	TRBJ1-6	TRBD1	once	TGCAGTGCCGGACCGACAGGGTCTATCCCTTCACCCCTCCACTTT	CSAGPTGSIPSPLHF